This TCR beta chain was captured in a study of CD8+ T cells in alopecia areata. Researchers took lesional scalp punch biopsies and peripheral blood from people who were alopecia areata patients. V was pared by 4 bases and J by 0 bases, with 6 bases between. The germline gives CDR1 KGHSH, CDR2 LQKENI. This CDR3 is built from 14 residues. In regard to this clone: The antigen remains undetermined.

General study results and limits: Normal skin's resident alphabeta T cells are sequenced alongside lesional scalp T cells.

RNA was extracted and reverse transcribed into cDNA as the sequencing template. The data were produced by immunoSEQ multiplex PCR, yet TCRdb's version contains in-frame clones alone and is incomplete. This table holds 100,000 to 150,000 clones, 45% to 60% found once. The V and J genes are TRBV18 and TRBJ1-4; D ambiguous. Sequencing used CD4+ T cells sorted from blood, obtained at week 0. The source is a human donor with alopecia areata. The CDR3 is CASSQRATNEKLFF. In DNA form, the CDR3 reads TGTGCCAGCTCACAGCGAGCAACTAATGAAAAACTGTTTTTT.